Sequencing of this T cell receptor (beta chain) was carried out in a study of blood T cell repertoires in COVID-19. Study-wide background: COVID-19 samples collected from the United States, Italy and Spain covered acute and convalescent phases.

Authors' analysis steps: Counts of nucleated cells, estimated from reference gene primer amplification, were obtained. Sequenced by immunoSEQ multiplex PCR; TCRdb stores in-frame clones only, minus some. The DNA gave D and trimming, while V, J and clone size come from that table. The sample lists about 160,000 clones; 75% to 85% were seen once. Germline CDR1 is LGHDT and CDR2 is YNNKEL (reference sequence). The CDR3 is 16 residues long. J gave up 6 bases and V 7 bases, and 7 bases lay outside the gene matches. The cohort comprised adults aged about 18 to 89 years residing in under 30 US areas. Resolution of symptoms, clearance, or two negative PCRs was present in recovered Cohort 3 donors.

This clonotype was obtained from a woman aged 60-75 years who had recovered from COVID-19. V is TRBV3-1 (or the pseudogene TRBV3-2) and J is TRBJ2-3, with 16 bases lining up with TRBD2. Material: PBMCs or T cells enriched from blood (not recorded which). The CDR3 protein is CASKGTSGGAWDTQYF. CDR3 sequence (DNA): TGTGCCAGCAAAGGGACTAGCGGGGGGGCCTGGGATACGCAGTATTTT.